The following is a T cell receptor (beta chain) sequence with its context. Its specificity is unknown. This record belongs to a study of cytomegalovirus exposure and HLA in healthy donors. Study-level background: Among the 300 to 500 donors who were genotyped, about 80% fell in the genetic ancestry cluster that is associated with self-reported Caucasian donors.

Nominally healthy donors were sampled, though unrecorded immune exposures were likely. PCR amplification relied on 60 Vbeta primers (plus 13 Jbeta primers). Method: immunoSEQ multiplex PCR; TCRdb's copy keeps in-frame clones and lacks some. The sample lists about 160,000 clones, just under 75% occurring once. Germline CDR1 LNHNV, CDR2 YYDKDF (reference sequence). With 3 bases removed from V and 5 bases from J, the gap between germline ends came to 4 bases. This CDR3 is 11 amino acids long. General study results and limits: A later analysis linked a missense variant in DCLRE1C to the trimming of TCR beta V and J genes.

The V gene is TRBV15, the J gene TRBJ2-5; no clear D gene. The sequenced sample consisted of PBMCs. The clonotype comes from a woman aged 18-29 years in good health and CMV-seronegative. DNA of the CDR3: TGTGCCACCAGCAGGAGGGAGACCCAGTACTTC. Amino acids: CATSRRETQYF.